The clone carrying this T cell receptor (beta chain) was recorded at least ten times. Amplified TCR beta CDR3 regions came from RNA transcripts. When the TCR CDR3 underwent first-round RT-PCR, the HTBI primer set was used. TCRdb reprocessed the multiplex PCR reads via MiXCR and lists one record per CDR3 protein. The top ten clones hold 9.2% of a sample with more than 300,000 distinct CDR3 sequences, 13% of them seen once. The data are from a study of T cells in Graves' hyperthyroidism and ophthalmopathy. Turning to the study itself: Peripheral blood was obtained at initial diagnosis, preceding any treatment.

The V and J ends lost 6 bases and 5 bases respectively, with 16 bases between them. There are 15 residues in the CDR3. Germline loops: CDR1 MNHEY, CDR2 SMNVEV (reference sequence). Sequenced material: blood. The receptor was isolated from a woman under 30 with Graves' hyperthyroidism. The chain employs TRBV27 and TRBJ2-2; D unclear. DNA for the CDR3: TGTGCCAGCAGATCTACCCTGGACCCTACCGGGGAGCTGTTTTTT. Translating gives CASRSTLDPTGELFF.